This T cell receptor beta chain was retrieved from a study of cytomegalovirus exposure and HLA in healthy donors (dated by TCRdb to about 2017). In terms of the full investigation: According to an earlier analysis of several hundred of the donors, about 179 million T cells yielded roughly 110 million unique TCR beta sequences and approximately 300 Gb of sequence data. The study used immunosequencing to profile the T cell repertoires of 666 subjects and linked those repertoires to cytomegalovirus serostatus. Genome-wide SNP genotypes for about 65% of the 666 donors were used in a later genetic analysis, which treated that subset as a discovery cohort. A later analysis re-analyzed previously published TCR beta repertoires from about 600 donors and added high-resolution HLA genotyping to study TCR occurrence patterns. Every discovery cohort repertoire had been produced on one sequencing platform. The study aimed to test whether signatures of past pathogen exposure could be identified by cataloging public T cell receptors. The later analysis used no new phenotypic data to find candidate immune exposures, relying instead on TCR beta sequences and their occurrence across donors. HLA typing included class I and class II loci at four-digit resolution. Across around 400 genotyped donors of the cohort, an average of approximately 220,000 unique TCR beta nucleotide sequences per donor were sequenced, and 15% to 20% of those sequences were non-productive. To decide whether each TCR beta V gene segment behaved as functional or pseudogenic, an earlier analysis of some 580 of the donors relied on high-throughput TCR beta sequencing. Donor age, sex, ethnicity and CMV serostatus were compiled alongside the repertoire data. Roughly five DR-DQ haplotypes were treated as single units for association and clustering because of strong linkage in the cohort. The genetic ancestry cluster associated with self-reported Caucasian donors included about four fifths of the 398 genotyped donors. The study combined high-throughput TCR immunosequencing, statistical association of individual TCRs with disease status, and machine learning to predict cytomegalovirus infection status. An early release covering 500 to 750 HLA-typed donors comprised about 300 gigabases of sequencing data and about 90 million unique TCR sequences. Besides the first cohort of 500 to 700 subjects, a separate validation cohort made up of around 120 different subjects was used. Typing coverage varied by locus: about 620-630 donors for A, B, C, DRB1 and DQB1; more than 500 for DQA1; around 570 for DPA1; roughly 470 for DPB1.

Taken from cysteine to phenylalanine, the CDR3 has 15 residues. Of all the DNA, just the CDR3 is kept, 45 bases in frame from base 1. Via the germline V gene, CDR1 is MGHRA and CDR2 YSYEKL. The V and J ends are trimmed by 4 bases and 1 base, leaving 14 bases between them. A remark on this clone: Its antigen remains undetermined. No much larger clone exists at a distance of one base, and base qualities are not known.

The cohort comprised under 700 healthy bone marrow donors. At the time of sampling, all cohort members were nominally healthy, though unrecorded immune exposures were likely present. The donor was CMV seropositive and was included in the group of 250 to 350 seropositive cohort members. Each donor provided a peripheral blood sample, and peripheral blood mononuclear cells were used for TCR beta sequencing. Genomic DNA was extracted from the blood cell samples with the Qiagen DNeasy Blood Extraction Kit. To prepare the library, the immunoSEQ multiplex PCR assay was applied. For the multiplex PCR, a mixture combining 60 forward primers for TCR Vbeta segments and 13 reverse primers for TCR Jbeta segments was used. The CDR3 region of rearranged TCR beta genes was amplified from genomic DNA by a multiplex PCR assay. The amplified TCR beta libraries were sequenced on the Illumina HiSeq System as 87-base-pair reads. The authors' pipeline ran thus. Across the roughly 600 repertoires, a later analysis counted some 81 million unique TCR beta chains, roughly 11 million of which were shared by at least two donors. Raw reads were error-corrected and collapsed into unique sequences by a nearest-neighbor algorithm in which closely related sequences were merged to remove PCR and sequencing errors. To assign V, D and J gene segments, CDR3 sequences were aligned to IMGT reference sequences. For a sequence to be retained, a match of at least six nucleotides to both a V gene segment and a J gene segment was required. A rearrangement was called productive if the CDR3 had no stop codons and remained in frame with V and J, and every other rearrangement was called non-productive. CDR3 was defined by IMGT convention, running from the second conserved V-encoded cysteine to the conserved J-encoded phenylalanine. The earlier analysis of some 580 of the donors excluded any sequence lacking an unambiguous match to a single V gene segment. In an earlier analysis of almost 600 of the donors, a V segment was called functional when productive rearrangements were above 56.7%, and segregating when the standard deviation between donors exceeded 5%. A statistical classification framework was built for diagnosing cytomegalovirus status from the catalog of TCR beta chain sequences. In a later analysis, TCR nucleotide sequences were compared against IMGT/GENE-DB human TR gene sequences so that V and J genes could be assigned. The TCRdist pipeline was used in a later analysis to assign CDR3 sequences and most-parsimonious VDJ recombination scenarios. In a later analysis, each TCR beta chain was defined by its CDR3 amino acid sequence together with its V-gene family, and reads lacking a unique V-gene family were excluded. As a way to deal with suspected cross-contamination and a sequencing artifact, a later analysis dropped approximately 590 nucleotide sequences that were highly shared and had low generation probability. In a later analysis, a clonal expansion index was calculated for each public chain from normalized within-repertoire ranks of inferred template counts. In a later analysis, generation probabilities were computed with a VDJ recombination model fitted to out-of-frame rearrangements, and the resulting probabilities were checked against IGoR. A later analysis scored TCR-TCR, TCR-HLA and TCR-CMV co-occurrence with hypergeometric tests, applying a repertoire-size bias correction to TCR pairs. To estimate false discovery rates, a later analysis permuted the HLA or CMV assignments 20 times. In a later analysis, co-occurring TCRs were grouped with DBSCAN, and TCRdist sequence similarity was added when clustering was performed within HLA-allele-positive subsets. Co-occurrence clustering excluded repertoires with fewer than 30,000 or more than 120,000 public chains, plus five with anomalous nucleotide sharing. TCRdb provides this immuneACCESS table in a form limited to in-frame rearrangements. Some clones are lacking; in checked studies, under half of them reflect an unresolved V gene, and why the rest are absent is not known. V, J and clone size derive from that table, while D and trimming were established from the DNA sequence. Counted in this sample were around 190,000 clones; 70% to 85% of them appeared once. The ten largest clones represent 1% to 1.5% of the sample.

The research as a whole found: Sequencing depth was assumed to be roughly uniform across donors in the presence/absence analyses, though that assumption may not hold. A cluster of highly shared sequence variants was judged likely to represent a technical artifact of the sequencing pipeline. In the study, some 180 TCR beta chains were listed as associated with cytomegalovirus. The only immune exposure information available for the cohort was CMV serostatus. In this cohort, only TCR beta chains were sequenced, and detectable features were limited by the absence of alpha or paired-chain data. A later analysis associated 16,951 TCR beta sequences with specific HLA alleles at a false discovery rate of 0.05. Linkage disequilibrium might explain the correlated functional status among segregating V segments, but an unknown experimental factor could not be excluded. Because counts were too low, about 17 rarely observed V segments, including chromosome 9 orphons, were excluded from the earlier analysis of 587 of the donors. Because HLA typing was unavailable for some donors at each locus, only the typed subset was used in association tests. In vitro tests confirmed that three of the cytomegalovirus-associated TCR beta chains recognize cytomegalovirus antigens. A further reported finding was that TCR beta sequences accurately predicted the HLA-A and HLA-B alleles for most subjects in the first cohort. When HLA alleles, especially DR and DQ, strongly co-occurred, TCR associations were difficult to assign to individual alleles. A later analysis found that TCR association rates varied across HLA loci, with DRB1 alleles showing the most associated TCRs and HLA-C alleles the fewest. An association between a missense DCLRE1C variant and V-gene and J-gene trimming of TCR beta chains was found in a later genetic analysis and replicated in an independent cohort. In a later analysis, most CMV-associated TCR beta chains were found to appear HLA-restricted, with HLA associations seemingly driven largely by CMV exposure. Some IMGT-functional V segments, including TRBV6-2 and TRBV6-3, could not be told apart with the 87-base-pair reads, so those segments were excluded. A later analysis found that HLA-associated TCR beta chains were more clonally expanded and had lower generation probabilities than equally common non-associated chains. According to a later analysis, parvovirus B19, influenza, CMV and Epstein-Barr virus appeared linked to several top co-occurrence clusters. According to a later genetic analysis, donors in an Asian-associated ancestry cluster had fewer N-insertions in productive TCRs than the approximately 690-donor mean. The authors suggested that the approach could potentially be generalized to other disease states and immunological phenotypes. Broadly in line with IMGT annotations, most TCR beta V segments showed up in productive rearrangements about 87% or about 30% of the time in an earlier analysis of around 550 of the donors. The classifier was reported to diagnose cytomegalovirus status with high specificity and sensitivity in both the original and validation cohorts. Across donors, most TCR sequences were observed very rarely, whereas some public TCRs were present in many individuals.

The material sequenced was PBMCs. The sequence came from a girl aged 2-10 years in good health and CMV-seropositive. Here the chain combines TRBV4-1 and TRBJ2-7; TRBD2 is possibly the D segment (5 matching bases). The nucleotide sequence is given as TGCGCCAGCAGCCTTCTAGCAGACGGGTCCTACGAGCAGTACTTC. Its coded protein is CASSLLADGSYEQYF.